These 3 T cell receptor beta chains were sequenced from one sample in a study of blood T cell repertoires in COVID-19. The assay was immunoSEQ multiplex PCR, and TCRdb's table has in-frame clones only and misses some. The table lists 95,000 to 150,000 clones, around 76% of them singletons. Sample: peripheral blood. The receptors originated from a man between 65 and 80 years old with acute or convalescent COVID-19.

The chain couples TRBV11-1 to TRBJ2-1, with D perhaps matching TRBD2 (5 bases). Germline values: CDR1 SGHAT, CDR2 FQDESV (reference sequence). The ends were cut back, 2 bases at V and 9 bases at J, with 20 bases in the middle. The length of the CDR3 is 16 residues. The CDR3 spells CASSLSGLEQAFEQFF. CDR3 bases: TGTGCCAGCAGCTTAAGTGGACTGGAGCAGGCCTTTGAGCAGTTCTTC.

The chain joins TRBV6-2 or TRBV6-3 to TRBJ1-5; tentatively, D is TRBD1 (5 bases). V lost 2 bases, J lost 5 bases, and 13 bases lay in between. Germline V gives CDR1 MNHEY, CDR2 SVGEGT. CDR3 length: 15 amino acids. The CDR3 is CASSYGSGSYQPQHF. CDR3 bases: TGTGCCAGCAGTTACGGTTCAGGGTCTTATCAGCCCCAGCATTTT.

The gene calls are TRBV6-4 and TRBJ1-1; D is unclear. Germline V CDR1 and CDR2: MRHNA, SNTAGT. Trimming removed 6 bases at V and 4 bases at J, with 15 bases between. The CDR3 has 14 amino acids. The CDR3 loop reads CASSPESGVTEAFF. In DNA, the CDR3 is TGTGCCAGCAGCCCAGAGAGTGGAGTCACTGAAGCTTTCTTT.